This T cell receptor beta chain was sequenced for a study of shared clonotypes between healthy human individuals. Free of recent acute infections or vaccinations, the donors were healthy HIV-negative adults. General study points: It was the few donors that limited the genetic and exposure-history diversity represented. The expectation was that sequencing depth would affect clonotype sharing among donors.

In the original processing: ImmunoSEQ sequences covered only the junction and lacked quality scores; filtering therefore differed. Generated by immunoSEQ multiplex PCR, the TCRdb table keeps only in-frame clones and is missing some. V and J calls plus clone size are reproduced from that table; the DNA served to infer D and trimming. The sample lists around 2,000,000 clones; 95% were seen once. In the case of this clone: What it recognizes is unknown.

V was clipped by 1 base and J by 15 bases, with 13 bases between them. The CDR3 has 12 residues. Germline V gene sequence: CDR1 SGHVS, CDR2 FNYEAQ. V is TRBV7-6 and J is TRBJ2-1; no firm D call. This receptor was taken from a man younger than 35 in good health. Material for sequencing was naive CD4+ T cells sorted from blood. Subset denoted: CD45RA+ positively selected. The CDR3 coding sequence is TGTGCCAGCAGCTTAGGGCCAGATTCTCGGTTCTTC. Translating gives CASSLGPDSRFF. Full variable domain (outside the CDR3, taken from reference TRBV7-6 and TRBJ2-1): GAGVSQSPRYKVTKRGQDVALRCDPISGHVSLYWYRQALGQGPEFLTYFNYEAQQDKSGLPNDRFSAERPEGSISTLTIQRTEQRDSAMYRCASSLGPDSRFFGPGTRLTVL.